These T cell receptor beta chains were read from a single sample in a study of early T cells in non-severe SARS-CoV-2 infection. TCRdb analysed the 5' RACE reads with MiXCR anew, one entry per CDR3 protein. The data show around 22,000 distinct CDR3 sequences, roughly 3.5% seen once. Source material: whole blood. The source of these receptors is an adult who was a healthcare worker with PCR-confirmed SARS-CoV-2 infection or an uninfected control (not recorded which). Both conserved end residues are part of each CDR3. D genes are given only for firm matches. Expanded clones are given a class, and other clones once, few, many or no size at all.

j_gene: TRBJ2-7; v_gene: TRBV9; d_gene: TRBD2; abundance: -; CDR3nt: TGTGCCAGCAGCGCCACTAGCGGGGAGCACTACGAGCAGTACTTC; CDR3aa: CASSATSGEHYEQYF
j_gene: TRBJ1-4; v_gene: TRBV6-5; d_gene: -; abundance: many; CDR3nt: TGTGCCAGCAGACCTTTTCGTAATGAAAAACTGTTTTTT; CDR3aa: CASRPFRNEKLFF
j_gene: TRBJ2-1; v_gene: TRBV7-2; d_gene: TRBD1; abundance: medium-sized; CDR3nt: TGTGCCAGCAGCTTAAGGGGGCTCAACAATGAGCAGTTCTTC; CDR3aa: CASSLRGLNNEQFF
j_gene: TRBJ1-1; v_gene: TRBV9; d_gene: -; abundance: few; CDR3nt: TGTGCCAGCAGCCCTAACCTGTTGAGGACTGAAGCTTTCTTT; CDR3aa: CASSPNLLRTEAFF
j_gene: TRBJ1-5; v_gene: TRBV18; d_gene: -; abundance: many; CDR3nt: TGTGCCAGCTCACCATGGGGACCCAATCAGCCCCAGCATTTT; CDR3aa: CASSPWGPNQPQHF
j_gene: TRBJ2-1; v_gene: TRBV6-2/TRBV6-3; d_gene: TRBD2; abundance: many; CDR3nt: TGTGCCAGCGGTCCGGGGCTCGGACTAGCGGATGGATACAATGAGCAGTTCTTC; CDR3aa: CASGPGLGLADGYNEQFF
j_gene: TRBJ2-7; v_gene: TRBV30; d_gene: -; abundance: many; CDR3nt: TGTGCCTGGAGTTTTACCCCTGCCTACGAGCAGTACTTC; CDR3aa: CAWSFTPAYEQYF
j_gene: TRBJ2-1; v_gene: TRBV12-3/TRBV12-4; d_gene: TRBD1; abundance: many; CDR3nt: TGTGCCAGCAGCTCCGGGACAGTGCAGTTCTTC; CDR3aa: CASSSGTVQFF
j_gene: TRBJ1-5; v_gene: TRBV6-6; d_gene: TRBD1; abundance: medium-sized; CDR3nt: TGTGCCAGCAGTCTGCGACAGGGCAGCAATCAGCCCCAGCATTTT; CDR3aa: CASSLRQGSNQPQHF
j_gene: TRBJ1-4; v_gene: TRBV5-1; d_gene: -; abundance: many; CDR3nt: TGCGCCAGCAGCTTGGCCAAAAATGAAAAACTGTTTTTT; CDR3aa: CASSLAKNEKLFF
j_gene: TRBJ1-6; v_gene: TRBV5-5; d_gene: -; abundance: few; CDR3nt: TGTGCCAGCAGCCGGGCCGGGACGGTGAATTCACCCCTCCACTTT; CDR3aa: CASSRAGTVNSPLHF
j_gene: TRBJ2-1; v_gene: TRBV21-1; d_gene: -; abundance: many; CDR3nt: TGTGCCAGCAGCAACTGGCCGTGCGTCAATGAGCAGTTCTTC; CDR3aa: CASSNWPCVNEQFF
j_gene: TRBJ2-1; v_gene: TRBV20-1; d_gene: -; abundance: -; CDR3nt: TGCAGTGCTTTTCACTCACCCTCCTACAATGAGCAGTTCTTC; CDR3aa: CSAFHSPSYNEQFF
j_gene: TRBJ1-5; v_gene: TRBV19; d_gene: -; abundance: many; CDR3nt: TGTGCCAGTAGTATAGCACACCAGCCCCAGCATTTT; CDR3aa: CASSIAHQPQHF
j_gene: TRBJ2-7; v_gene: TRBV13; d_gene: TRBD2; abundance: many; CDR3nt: TGTGCCAGCAGCTATAGCGGGACCGCCGAGCAGTACTTC; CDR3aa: CASSYSGTAEQYF
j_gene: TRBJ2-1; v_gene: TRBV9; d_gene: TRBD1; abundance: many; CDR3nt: TGTGCCAGCAGCGTAGGACAGGGGGCATACAATGAGCAGTTCTTC; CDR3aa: CASSVGQGAYNEQFF
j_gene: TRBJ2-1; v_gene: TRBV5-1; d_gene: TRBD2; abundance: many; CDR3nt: TGCGCCAGCAGCTTCCTACCGACTAGCGGGAGCCTAAACGGGAATGAGCAGTTCTTC; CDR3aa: CASSFLPTSGSLNGNEQFF
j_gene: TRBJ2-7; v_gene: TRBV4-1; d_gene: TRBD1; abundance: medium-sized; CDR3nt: TGCGCCAGCAGCCAAGCTCGGACAGGGGACCGCGAGCAGTACTTC; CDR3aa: CASSQARTGDREQYF
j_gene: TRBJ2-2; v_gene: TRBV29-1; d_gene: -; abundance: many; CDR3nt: TGCAGCGTTGGAGACAACTCGAACACCGGGGAGCTGTTTTTT; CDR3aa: CSVGDNSNTGELFF
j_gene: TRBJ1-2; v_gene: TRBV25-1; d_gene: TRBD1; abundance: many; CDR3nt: TGTGCCAGCAGTCCATCGACAGGGCTAGGGTATGGCTACACCTTC; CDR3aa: CASSPSTGLGYGYTF
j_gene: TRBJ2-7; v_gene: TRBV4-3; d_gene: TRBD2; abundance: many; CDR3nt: TGCGCCAGCAGCGGGAGCGGGACTTCCTACGAGCAGTACTTC; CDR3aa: CASSGSGTSYEQYF
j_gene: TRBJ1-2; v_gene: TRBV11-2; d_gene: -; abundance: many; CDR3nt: TGTGCCAGCAGCCGTGGACTGACTAACTATGGCTACACCTTC; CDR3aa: CASSRGLTNYGYTF
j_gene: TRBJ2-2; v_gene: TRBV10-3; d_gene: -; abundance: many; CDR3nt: TGTGCCATAAAGGCCGGGGCAGCCAGGAGCACCGGGGAGCTGTTTTTT; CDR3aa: CAIKAGAARSTGELFF
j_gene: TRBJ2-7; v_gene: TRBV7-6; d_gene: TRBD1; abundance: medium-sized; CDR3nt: TGTGCCAGCAGCCCGGGGACAGGGGTTTCCTACGAGCAGTACTTC; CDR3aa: CASSPGTGVSYEQYF
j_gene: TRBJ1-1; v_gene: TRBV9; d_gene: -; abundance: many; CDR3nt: TGTGCCAGCAGCGTAGCTTCGGGTAAGACTGAAGCTTTCTTT; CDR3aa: CASSVASGKTEAFF
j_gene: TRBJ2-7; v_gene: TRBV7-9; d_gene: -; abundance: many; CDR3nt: TGTGCCAGCAGCTTAGGTTGGCGGAACGAGCAGTACTTC; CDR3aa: CASSLGWRNEQYF
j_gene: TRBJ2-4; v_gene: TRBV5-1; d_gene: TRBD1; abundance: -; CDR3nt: TGCGCCAGCGGGACAGGGGAAGGAAACATTCAGTACTTC; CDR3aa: CASGTGEGNIQYF
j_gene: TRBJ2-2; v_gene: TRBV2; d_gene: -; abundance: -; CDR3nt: TGTGCCAGCAGTGAGGGCCGGGGAGGCGGGGAGCTGTTTTTT; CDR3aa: CASSEGRGGGELFF
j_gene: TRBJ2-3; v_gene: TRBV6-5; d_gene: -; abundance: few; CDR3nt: TGTGCCAGCAGGCCGGGTGGTAGCAGAGATACGCAGTATTTT; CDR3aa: CASRPGGSRDTQYF
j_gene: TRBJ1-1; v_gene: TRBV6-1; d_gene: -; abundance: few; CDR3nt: TGTGCCAGCAGTGAAGCGCTTCTGGGCAGAAGACTTGAAGCTTTCTTT; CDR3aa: CASSEALLGRRLEAFF
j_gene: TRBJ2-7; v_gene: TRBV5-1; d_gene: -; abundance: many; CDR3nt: TGCGCCAGCAGCTTGGGTATTACCTACGAGCAGTACTTC; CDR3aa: CASSLGITYEQYF
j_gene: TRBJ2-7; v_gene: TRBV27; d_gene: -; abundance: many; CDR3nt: TGTGCCAGCAGTCCCGGAGGCTCCTACGAGCAGTACTTC; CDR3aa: CASSPGGSYEQYF
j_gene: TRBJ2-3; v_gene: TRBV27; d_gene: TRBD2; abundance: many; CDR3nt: TGTGCCAGCAAGTCGGGACTAGCGGGGTTAGATACGCAGTATTTT; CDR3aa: CASKSGLAGLDTQYF
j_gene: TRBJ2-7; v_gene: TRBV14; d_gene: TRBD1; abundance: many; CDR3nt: TGTGCCAGCAGCCGGGACAGGAGCTACGAGCAGTACTTC; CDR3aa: CASSRDRSYEQYF
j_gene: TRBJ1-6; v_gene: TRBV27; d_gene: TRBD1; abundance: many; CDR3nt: TGTGCCAGCAGTTTGGATCGGGACAGGGAGTCACCCCTCCACTTT; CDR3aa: CASSLDRDRESPLHF
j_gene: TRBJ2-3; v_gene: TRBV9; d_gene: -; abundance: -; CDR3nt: TGTGCCAGCAGCGTAAGTGCAGATACGCAGTATTTT; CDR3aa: CASSVSADTQYF
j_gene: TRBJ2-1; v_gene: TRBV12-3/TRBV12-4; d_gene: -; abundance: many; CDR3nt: TGTGCCAGCAGGGGCAGCGGCAGGGATGAGCAGTTCTTC; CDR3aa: CASRGSGRDEQFF